Shown below are 8 T cell receptor beta chains from a single sample sequenced in a study of Ad26.COV2.S vaccination and SARS-CoV-2 variants. This table comes from immunoSEQ multiplex PCR, and its TCRdb copy is limited to in-frame clones, with some not included. The table includes hundreds of thousands of clones, roughly 90% detected once. Regarding treatment: around 19 received Ad26.COV2.S at low or high dose, single or two shots; about five received placebo; per-sample allocation not given. On day 63 after the first injection, vaccine and placebo recipients gave samples. The sample in question was peripheral blood, obtained in a trial of Ad26.COV2.S vaccine versus placebo. Source of these receptors: a person between 18 and 65 years old who received the Ad26.COV2.S COVID-19 vaccine or a placebo.

The CDR3 here is CASSIWVAGNTDTQYF. CDR3 coding DNA: TGTGCCAGTAGTATATGGGTAGCGGGTAACACAGATACGCAGTATTTT. The V gene is TRBV19, the J gene TRBJ2-3; 7 nucleotides align to TRBD2. CDR1 is LNHDA, CDR2 SQIVND, per germline (reference sequence). This CDR3 spans 16 amino acids. J lost 2 bases, V lost 2 bases, and 7 bases had no gene match.

The chain combines TRBV5-4 with TRBJ2-2; TRBD2 is a possible D gene (6 bases). V dropped 0 bases and J dropped 3 bases, with 6 bases sitting between them. This CDR3 is built from 14 residues. Germline CDR1 and CDR2: SGHNT and YYREEE (reference sequence). CDR3 nucleotides: TGTGCCAGCAGCTTGGGGGGGGACACCGGGGAGCTGTTTTTT. Translation gives CASSLGGDTGELFF.

The rearrangement links TRBV10-1 to TRBJ2-3; D may be TRBD2 (5 bases). CDR1 is WNHNN and CDR2 is SYGVQD in the germline V gene (reference sequence). The CDR3 consists of 14 residues. Trimming left V 3 bases short and J 4 bases short, with 11 bases between. This chain's CDR3 is CASSDFRESDTQYF. The CDR3 nucleotides read TGCGCCAGCAGTGACTTCCGGGAATCAGATACGCAGTATTTT.

V is TRBV11-2 and J is TRBJ2-7, with 11 bases that match TRBD2. This CDR3 spans 15 amino acids. The V gene's germline CDR1 is SGHAT and CDR2 FQNNGV. V shed 1 base and J 5 bases; nucleotides not matched to a gene: 4. CDR3 nucleotides: TGTGCCAGCAGCTTAGCTCCTAGCGGGGGGCACGAGCAGTACTTC. Amino acids: CASSLAPSGGHEQYF. Variable domain in full (rest from reference TRBV11-2 and TRBJ2-7): EAGVAQSPRYKIIEKRQSVAFWCNPISGHATLYWYQQILGQGPKLLIQFQNNGVVDDSQLPKDRFSAERLKGVDSTLKIQPAKLEDSAVYLCASSLAPSGGHEQYFGPGTRLTVT.

The table lists this clone with a count of one. The V gene is TRBV4-3, the J gene TRBJ1-4, with 8 nucleotides matching TRBD1. This CDR3 has 16 residues. CDR1 is LGHNA, CDR2 YSLEER, per germline. V dropped 4 bases and J dropped 7; count of bases not matched to a gene: 11. This CDR3 is CASSRIQGALGEKLFF. The CDR3 DNA is TGCGCCAGCAGCCGGATTCAGGGGGCGCTGGGTGAAAAACTGTTTTTT.

The chain has TRBV20-1 and TRBJ2-7, with D tentatively TRBD2 (7 bases). Per germline, CDR1 DFQATT and CDR2 SNEGSKA (reference sequence). With 3 bases removed from V and 2 bases from J, the gap between germline ends came to 20 bases. The CDR3 spans 16 residues. In nucleotides, the CDR3 is TGCAGTGCTAGTTCTGGGCCGAGGGGGGGGACCTACGAGCAGTACTTC. It yields the protein CSASSGPRGGTYEQYF.

In regard to this clone: The sample holds other DNA sequences that translate to the same CDR3. The gene calls are TRBV6-5 and TRBJ1-6, with TRBD1 matching 10 bases. CDR3 length: 13 residues. In germline, CDR1 is MNHEY, CDR2 SVGAGI. Trimming cost V 6 bases and J 9 bases; bases outside gene matches: 2. The CDR3 DNA sequence: TGTGCCAGCAGCCGGGACAGGGGTTCACCCCTCCACTTT. As protein: CASSRDRGSPLHF.

This clone has a handful of counts. The V call is TRBV28, the J call TRBJ2-6; D call uncertain. The germline V and J ends were trimmed by 6 bases and 0 bases, with 9 bases remaining between them. The CDR3 length is 15 residues. Germline CDR1 reads MDHEN; CDR2 reads SYDVKM. The CDR3 nucleotides are TGTGCCAGCAGCCCCCTTCGCTCTGGGGCCAACGTCCTGACTTTC. It translates to CASSPLRSGANVLTF. Drawing the rest from reference TRBV28 and TRBJ2-6, the complete variable domain is DVKVTQSSRYLVKRTGEKVFLECVQDMDHENMFWYRQDPGLGLRLIYFSYDVKMKEKGDIPEGYSVSREKKERFSLILESASTNQTSMYLCASSPLRSGANVLTFGAGSRLTVL.